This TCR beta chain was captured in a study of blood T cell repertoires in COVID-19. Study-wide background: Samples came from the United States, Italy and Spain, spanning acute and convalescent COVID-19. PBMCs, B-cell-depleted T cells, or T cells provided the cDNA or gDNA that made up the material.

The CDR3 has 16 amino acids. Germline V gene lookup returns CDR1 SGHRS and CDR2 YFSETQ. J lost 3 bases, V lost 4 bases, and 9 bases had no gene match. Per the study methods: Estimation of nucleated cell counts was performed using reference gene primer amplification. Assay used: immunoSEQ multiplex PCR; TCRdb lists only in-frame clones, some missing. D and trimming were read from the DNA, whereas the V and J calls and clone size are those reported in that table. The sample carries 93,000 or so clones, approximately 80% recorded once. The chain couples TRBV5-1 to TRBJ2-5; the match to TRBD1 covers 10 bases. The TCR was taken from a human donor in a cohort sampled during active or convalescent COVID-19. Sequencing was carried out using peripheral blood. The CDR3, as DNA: TGCGCCAGCAGCGCCCGACAGGGGGCGGGCGAAGAGACCCAGTACTTC. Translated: CASSARQGAGEETQYF.